Below are 8 T cell receptor beta chains sequenced from a single sample in a study of Tregs in tolerant kidney transplant recipients. Measured with immunoSEQ multiplex PCR; TCRdb has only the in-frame clones, and not every one. Found here are fewer than 70,000 clones, about four fifths of them singletons; the top ten hold approximately 4.7%. The sequenced sample was CD4+ T cells from blood. Every receptor here comes from a human donor in good health.

J is TRBJ1-2 and V is TRBV4-1; D not certain. With 3 bases removed from V and 0 bases from J, the gap between germline ends came to 11 bases. The germline gives CDR1 MGHRA, CDR2 YSYEKL. The CDR3 covers 15 residues. The CDR3 region is CASSHPVGANYGYTF. For the CDR3, the DNA is TGCGCCAGCAGCCACCCGGTAGGCGCTAACTATGGCTACACCTTC.

This clone was seen just once. The chain couples TRBV7-9 to TRBJ1-3; no clear D. Germline values: CDR1 SEHNR, CDR2 FQNEAQ (reference sequence). The CDR3 runs 16 residues. The V and J ends lost 0 bases and 2 bases respectively, with 11 bases between them. In DNA, the CDR3 is TGTGCCAGCAGCTTAGCCACCCCGTCGGCTGGAAACACCATATATTTT. This gives the protein CASSLATPSAGNTIYF.

V usage is TRBV7-8 and J usage is TRBJ1-2; 7 nucleotides line up with TRBD1. Germline loops: CDR1 SGHVS, CDR2 FQNEAQ. V gave up 5 bases and J gave up 7 bases; unmatched junction bases: 13. The length of the CDR3 is 15 residues. CDR3 residues: CASSLHTSNRGGYTF. The CDR3 DNA follows: TGTGCCAGCAGCCTTCATACATCGAACAGGGGTGGCTACACCTTC.

The chain uses TRBV4-1 and TRBJ1-2; D not certain. This CDR3 region has 13 residues. The V end lost 1 base, the J end lost 2 bases, and 5 bases lay between the germline ends. Germline V gene sequence: CDR1 MGHRA, CDR2 YSYEKL. CDR3 DNA sequence: TGCGCCAGCAGCCAAGTAACAAACTATGGCTACACCTTC. It is translated as CASSQVTNYGYTF.

The chain combines TRBV4-3 with TRBJ2-3, with D unclear. V shed 3 bases and J shed 6 bases, with 10 bases lying between them. Germline V gene data show CDR1 as LGHNA and CDR2 as YSLEER. The CDR3 is made up of 13 amino acids. The CDR3 DNA reads as TGCGCCAGCAGCCATAGGGCGGCGGATACGCAGTATTTT. It codes for CASSHRAADTQYF.

This clone has just a few counts. V usage is TRBV6-1 and J usage is TRBJ2-4, with TRBD2 matching over 8 bases. V was pared by 6 bases and J by 0 bases, with 4 bases of the junction left unmatched. There are 15 residues in the CDR3. CDR1 and CDR2 from the germline V gene are MNHNS and SASEGT. In nucleotides, the CDR3 is TGTGCCAGCAGCTCCGGGGGGGTAGCCAAAAACATTCAGTACTTC. It yields the protein CASSSGGVAKNIQYF.

The rearrangement links TRBV7-2 to TRBJ2-7; 8 bases fit TRBD2. CDR1 and CDR2 (germline): SGHTA, FQGNSA. V lost 7 bases and J lost 2; bases outside the gene matches: 10. This CDR3 is built from 15 residues. CDR3 residues: CASTPYMGLAYEQYF. DNA for the CDR3: TGTGCCAGCACCCCTTATATGGGACTAGCCTACGAGCAGTACTTC.

The chain has TRBV6-5 and TRBJ2-5; D is unresolved. CDR3 length: 11 amino acids. V was cut by 6 bases and J by 4 bases, with 6 bases left in between. Germline V gives CDR1 MNHEY, CDR2 SVGAGI. The CDR3 DNA sequence: TGTGCCAGCAGCCAAAGAGAGACCCAGTACTTC. Its protein is CASSQRETQYF.